This T cell receptor beta chain was profiled in a study of shared clonotypes between healthy human individuals. J was trimmed by 9 bases and V by 2 bases; bases with no gene match: 8. CDR1 is SGDLS and CDR2 is YYNGEE in the germline V gene. The CDR3 is 15 amino acids. This clone has a count of ten or more. The table came from immunoSEQ multiplex PCR; TCRdb's copy has only in-frame clones and leaves some out. In the table there are hundreds of thousands of clones, 60% to 80% of which are singletons. The sequenced sample consisted of PBMCs. The V and J genes are TRBV9 and TRBJ2-1; 10 bases are shared with TRBD1. The TCR comes from a woman aged 40 to 50 in good health. Some clones in this sample may be carry-over from other donors' samples. CDR3 sequence (DNA): TGTGCCAGCAGCGTGGGACAGGGGTATAGTGGTGAGCAGTTCTTC. This sequence encodes CASSVGQGYSGEQFF.